This entry lists 9 T cell receptor beta chains sequenced from one sample in a study of patients and donors after allogeneic stem cell transplantation. TCRdb re-called the RT-PCR reads with MiXCR, one entry per CDR3 protein. The profile covers almost 20,000 distinct CDR3 sequences, with 4.5% to 6% appearing a single time and roughly 40% taken by the ten largest. Sequenced sample: blood, either unsorted or a sorted T cell fraction (not recorded which). These receptors all come from a human donor who was either an allogeneic HSCT recipient or a stem cell or donor lymphocyte infusion donor (not recorded which). It is not recorded whose cells these are; they may come from a transplant donor.

This clonotype was seen at least ten times. The chain uses TRBV5-1 and TRBJ2-5; D is uncertain. V was clipped by 6 bases and J by 5 bases, with 17 bases between them. CDR3 length: 14 residues. CDR1 SGHRS and CDR2 YFSETQ come from the germline V gene. The CDR3 nucleotides read TGCGCCAGCAAGGAACCCTACCAAGGGGAGACCCAGTACTTC. Encoded protein: CASKEPYQGETQYF.

The rearrangement joins TRBV29-1 to TRBJ2-5; possible D gene TRBD1, 6 bases. This CDR3 comprises 10 residues. Per the germline V gene, CDR1 is SQVTM and CDR2 is ANQGSEA. V lost 7 bases to trimming and J lost 5 bases, with 8 bases between them. CDR3 sequence reads: CSGGLETQYF. The DNA for the CDR3 is TGCAGCGGGGGGCTGGAGACCCAGTACTTC.

This clonotype was counted ten times or more. This rearrangement joins TRBV12-3 or TRBV12-4 to TRBJ1-5, with a possible D match to TRBD1 (5 bases). The ends were cut back, 5 bases at V and 9 bases at J, with 17 bases in the middle. The CDR3 contains 14 residues. The CDR3 DNA sequence: TGTGCCAGCAGTGCCCAAGGGGACCTGCGGCCCCAGCATTTT. Its translation: CASSAQGDLRPQHF.

This clonotype was counted a few times. In DNA, the CDR3 is TGTGCCAGCAGGTCTAGGGGATCTTACAATGAAAAACTGTTTTTT. Its translation: CASRSRGSYNEKLFF. V usage is TRBV28 and J usage is TRBJ1-4; D perhaps matches TRBD1 (5 bases). This CDR3 contains 15 residues. V lost 6 bases, J lost 5 bases, and 16 bases lay in between. Germline V gives CDR1 MDHEN, CDR2 SYDVKM.

This clonotype was counted at least ten times. The J gene is TRBJ1-1, the V gene TRBV29-1, with a possible D match to TRBD1 (6 bases). Looked up from germline, CDR1 is SQVTM and CDR2 is ANQGSEA. This CDR3 is built from 14 residues. The germline V and J ends were trimmed by 5 bases and 1 base, with 14 bases remaining between them. CDR3 sequence (DNA): TGCAGCGTTAATGAGGACAGAGGGAACACTGAAGCTTTCTTT. Amino acids: CSVNEDRGNTEAFF.

This clonotype came up a few times. The rearrangement joins TRBV28 to TRBJ2-7; no clear D gene. Looked up from germline, CDR1 is MDHEN and CDR2 is SYDVKM. Deletions cut 2 bases from V and 2 bases from J, with 4 bases between. The CDR3 runs 12 residues. CDR3 nucleotide sequence: TGTGCCAGCAGTTTAGAGGCCTACGAGCAGTACTTC. This codes for CASSLEAYEQYF.

The V call is TRBV5-1, the J call TRBJ2-1, with unresolved D. The V end lost 2 bases, the J end lost 9 bases, and 12 bases lay between the germline ends. CDR1 SGHRS and CDR2 YFSETQ come from the germline V gene. This CDR3 is built from 13 residues. The CDR3 loop is CASSFFPKAEQFF. CDR3 sequence (DNA): TGCGCCAGCAGCTTCTTCCCCAAGGCTGAGCAGTTCTTC.

This clonotype was recorded at least ten times. The V gene is TRBV7-3, the J gene TRBJ2-3, with 7 bases identical to TRBD1. With 4 bases clipped from V and 5 bases from J, the junction kept 15 bases outside the gene matches. The CDR3 sequence is 17 residues long. The germline gives CDR1 SGHTA, CDR2 FQGTGA. The CDR3 loop is CASSSHPSTGWGDTQYF. The CDR3 nucleotides read TGTGCCAGCAGCTCCCACCCTTCGACAGGGTGGGGAGATACGCAGTATTTT. Looking up the rest from reference TRBV7-3 and TRBJ2-3 gives the full variable domain: GAGVSQTPSNKVTEKGKYVELRCDPISGHTALYWYRQSLGQGPEFLIYFQGTGAADDSGLPNDRFFAVRPEGSVSTLKIQRTERGDSAVYLCASSSHPSTGWGDTQYFGPGTRLTVL.

By its share, this clonotype is medium-sized. The chain couples TRBV18 to TRBJ1-2; D perhaps matches TRBD1 (5 bases). This CDR3 comprises 14 residues. Between the trimmed V and J ends, which lost 3 bases and 3 bases, there was a span of 11 bases. Per the germline V gene, CDR1 is KGHSH and CDR2 is LQKENI. CDR3 amino acids: CASSPLMGDYGYTF. CDR3 nucleotide sequence: TGTGCCAGCTCACCGTTAATGGGGGACTATGGCTACACCTTC.